This T cell receptor (beta chain) was identified during a study of blood T cell repertoires in COVID-19. Looking at the study overall: Sample material is recorded as cDNA or gDNA derived from T cells, B-cell-depleted T cells, or PBMCs.

The CDR3 length is 17 residues. Germline-derived CDR1 and CDR2 are SGHNT and YYREEE (reference sequence). With V trimmed by 0 bases and J by 5 bases, 12 bases remained unmatched. Original processing notes: Nucleated cell counts were estimated from reference gene primer amplification. The assay was immunoSEQ multiplex PCR, and TCRdb's table has in-frame clones only and misses some. Clone size and V and J calls were adopted from that table, with D and trimming inferred from the DNA. Among approximately 170,000 clones listed, approximately 85% were seen once. The source material was peripheral blood. The rearrangement links TRBV5-4 to TRBJ2-5; 8 nucleotides line up with TRBD2. The origin of this receptor is a man aged 35 to 55 who had recovered from COVID-19. CDR3: CASSLAPPGTRFETQYF. Written as DNA, the CDR3 is TGTGCCAGCAGCTTGGCCCCCCCCGGGACTAGATTCGAGACCCAGTACTTC.